Presented here are 31 T cell receptor beta chains from one specimen sequenced in a study of shared clonotypes between healthy human individuals. TCRdb keeps only in-frame clones here, not all; method: immunoSEQ multiplex PCR. The table has about 1.5 million clones, around 98% seen once. Sample: naive CD4+ T cells sorted from blood. The subset denotes: CD45RA+ positively selected. The receptors were sampled from a man aged 25-45 years in good health.

The chain combines TRBV6-5 with TRBJ2-5; perhaps D is TRBD1 or TRBD2 (5 bases each). CDR3 size: 16 residues. Per germline, CDR1 MNHEY and CDR2 SVGAGI. V shed 1 base and J shed 1 base, with 13 bases lying between them. The CDR3 region has the DNA TGTGCCAGCAGTTACTGGGGACGGAACAGCCAAGAGACCCAGTACTTC. Encoded protein: CASSYWGRNSQETQYF.

The V and J genes are TRBV6-7 and TRBJ1-4, with D hard to call. TRBV6-7 is flagged as an ORF with uncertain function. V lost 5 bases, J lost 6 bases, and 16 bases lay in between. The CDR3 is 15 residues long. The CDR3 DNA reads as TGTGCCAGCAGTCTAATCCATAATTGCGATGAAAAACTGTTTTTT. Translation gives CASSLIHNCDEKLFF.

The chain joins TRBV7-6 to TRBJ1-5; D is uncertain. V was trimmed by 5 bases and J by 7 bases, leaving 12 bases between them. The CDR3 runs to 13 residues. Germline V gene sequence: CDR1 SGHVS, CDR2 FNYEAQ. CDR3 region: CASSETIGQPQHF. CDR3 bases: TGTGCCAGCAGCGAAACTATAGGACAGCCCCAGCATTTT.

The genes are TRBV19 and TRBJ2-5; perhaps TRBD1 as D (6 bases). The CDR3 covers 15 residues. Germline CDR1 and CDR2: LNHDA and SQIVND (reference sequence). V shed 1 base and J shed 5 bases, with 14 bases lying between them. The CDR3 DNA reads as TGTGCCAGTAGTATAGTTGGGACACCGGCGGAGACCCAGTACTTC. Translation gives CASSIVGTPAETQYF.

The rearrangement joins TRBV11-2 to TRBJ2-4; 9 nucleotides align to TRBD2. Per germline, CDR1 SGHAT and CDR2 FQNNGV. V trimming: 7 bases; J trimming: 6 bases; junction bases outside the gene matches: 7. The CDR3 is 14 amino acids. CDR3 coding DNA: TGTGCCAGCACCAAACTAGCGGGCCGAAACATTCAGTACTTC. This codes for CASTKLAGRNIQYF.

The chain links TRBV4-3 to TRBJ2-5, with D perhaps TRBD1 (5 bases). CDR1 is LGHNA and CDR2 is YSLEER in the germline V gene. Trimming removed 4 bases from V and 5 bases from J, with 14 bases in between. The CDR3 loop spans 14 amino acids. The CDR3 loop is CASSRWRQGETQYF. In DNA form, the CDR3 reads TGCGCCAGCAGCCGATGGCGGCAGGGCGAGACCCAGTACTTC.

The J gene is TRBJ2-1, the V gene TRBV20-1; perhaps TRBD2 as D (5 bases). CDR1 DFQATT and CDR2 SNEGSKA come from the germline V gene (reference sequence). The CDR3 loop spans 11 amino acids. Trimming removed 2 bases at V and 10 bases at J, with 9 bases between. DNA of the CDR3: TGCAGTGCTAGATCGGTAGCGGAGCAGTTCTTC. Translated: CSARSVAEQFF.

The chain employs TRBV11-3 and TRBJ1-1; no clear D gene. Germline V gene sequence: CDR1 SGHNT, CDR2 YENEEA. V dropped 3 bases and J dropped 13 bases, with 33 bases sitting between them. This CDR3 comprises 18 residues. In nucleotides, the CDR3 is TGTGCCAGCAGCTTCGAGGCGCGGCCGAAACATACTGAAGTTTTCGGTTTCTTT. Translating gives CASSFEARPKHTEVFGFF.

This chain links TRBV1 with TRBJ1-1. TRBV1 is a listed pseudogene. The CDR3 runs to 11 residues. In DNA, the CDR3 is TGTGAGGAAGAGGAGAACACTGAAGCTTTCTTT. This sequence encodes CEEEENTEAFF.

The gene calls are TRBV29-1 and TRBJ2-2; 7 nucleotides line up with TRBD1. The germline V gene has CDR1 SQVTM and CDR2 ANQGSEA. CDR3 size: 14 residues. V shed 7 bases, J shed 2 bases, and the junction held 7 bases outside the gene matches. As DNA, the CDR3 is TGCAGCGCGAGGGACAGTGACAACACCGGGGAGCTGTTTTTT. This gives the protein CSARDSDNTGELFF.

This chain joins TRBV28 and TRBJ2-7; the D gene is possibly TRBD2 (5 bases). Germline V CDR1 and CDR2: MDHEN, SYDVKM. Trimming shortened V by 5 bases and J by 4 bases, and 30 bases separated the two germline ends. The CDR3 consists of 19 residues. CDR3 sequence reads: CASSPLRGLGSLVAYEQYF. The CDR3, as DNA: TGTGCCAGCAGTCCCCTCCGGGGTCTCGGGTCCCTAGTCGCTTACGAGCAGTACTTC.

The chain recombines TRBV4-2 with TRBJ2-1; D gene unclear. This CDR3 is built from 13 residues. The V end lost 0 bases, the J end lost 13 bases, and 13 bases lay between the germline ends. The germline CDR1 and CDR2 sequences are LGHNA and YNFKEQ. In DNA form, the CDR3 reads TGTGCCAGCAGCCAAGAGATTGCGGAAAAACAGTTCTTC. This translates into CASSQEIAEKQFF.

The gene calls are TRBV2 and TRBJ2-1; D perhaps matches TRBD2 (5 bases). Germline V gene sequence: CDR1 SNHLY, CDR2 FYNNEI. Trimming cost V 2 bases and J 5 bases, with 7 bases left between them. The CDR3 runs 13 residues. CDR3 DNA sequence: TGTGCCAGCAGTGAACGGACTCACAATGAGCAGTTCTTC. It codes for CASSERTHNEQFF. The complete variable domain, with remaining parts taken from reference TRBV2 and TRBJ2-1, reads EPEVTQTPSHQVTQMGQEVILRCVPISNHLYFYWYRQILGQKVEFLVSFYNNEISEKSEIFDDQFSVERPDGSNFTLKIRSTKLEDSAMYFCASSERTHNEQFFGPGTRLTVL.

CDR3 residues: CASSFIGKANTEAFF. The CDR3 nucleotides read TGTGCCAGCAGTTTTATTGGGAAGGCGAACACTGAAGCTTTCTTT. This chain joins TRBV27 and TRBJ1-1, with unresolved D. V lost 3 bases and J 1 base, leaving 12 bases between the germline ends. The CDR3 runs 15 residues. The germline CDR1 and CDR2 sequences are MNHEY and SMNVEV (reference sequence).

The rearrangement links TRBV10-3 to TRBJ2-3; the match to TRBD1 covers 8 bases. J was trimmed by 4 bases and V by 4 bases; bases with no gene match: 7. Germline CDR1 reads ENHRY; CDR2 reads SYGVKD. The CDR3 covers 15 residues. The CDR3 loop reads CAISAGQGGADTQYF. The CDR3 nucleotides are TGTGCCATCAGTGCTGGACAGGGAGGCGCAGATACGCAGTATTTT.

The rearrangement links TRBV5-6 to TRBJ1-2, with D uncertain. This CDR3 region has 14 residues. Germline assignment: CDR1 SGHDT and CDR2 YYEEEE. Trimming stripped 0 bases from V and 8 bases from J, with 14 bases between. The CDR3 bases are TGTGCCAGCAGCTTGGGGCCACCGACGTCCGGCTACACCTTC. Translated: CASSLGPPTSGYTF.

This clone appeared a single time. The chain combines TRBV28 with TRBJ2-7; 7 bases are a match to TRBD1. Germline loops: CDR1 MDHEN, CDR2 SYDVKM. The CDR3 contains 13 residues. V shed 5 bases and J 2 bases; nucleotides not matched to a gene: 3. DNA for the CDR3: TGTGCCAGCAGTGAAGGGACAGCCTACGAGCAGTACTTC. This encodes CASSEGTAYEQYF.

The J gene is TRBJ1-5, the V gene TRBV27, with 7 nucleotides matching TRBD1. CDR1 and CDR2 (germline): MNHEY, SMNVEV (reference sequence). This CDR3 is built from 14 residues. The V and J ends lost 6 bases and 2 bases, in that order; junction bases with no gene match: 4. Here the CDR3 DNA reads TGTGCCAGCAGACCCGACAGGGGCAATCAGCCCCAGCATTTT. Amino acids: CASRPDRGNQPQHF.

This chain links TRBV7-9 with TRBJ2-1; D is undetermined. The CDR3 is made up of 13 amino acids. Germline V gene lookup returns CDR1 SEHNR and CDR2 FQNEAQ (reference sequence). Trimming took 5 bases from V and 9 from J, leaving 14 bases between them. The CDR3 sequence is CASSAPEGTEQFF. The CDR3 DNA reads TGTGCCAGCAGCGCCCCGGAAGGAACTGAGCAGTTCTTC.

The J gene is TRBJ1-2, the V gene TRBV11-2; D not resolved. The CDR3 has 16 amino acids. CDR1 is SGHAT, CDR2 FQNNGV, per germline. V was cut by 5 bases and J by 0 bases, with 16 bases left in between. The CDR3: CASSRSLLGTNYGYTF. The CDR3 DNA reads as TGTGCCAGCAGCCGCTCATTGTTGGGGACTAACTATGGCTACACCTTC.

CDR3 in amino acids: CASSRAGVWYEQYF. CDR3 bases: TGTGCCAGCAGTAGGGCGGGCGTTTGGTACGAGCAGTACTTC. The chain joins TRBV6-5 to TRBJ2-7; D might be TRBD2 (5 bases). The germline V gene has CDR1 MNHEY and CDR2 SVGAGI. This CDR3 comprises 14 residues. The V end lost 5 bases, the J end lost 4 bases, and 15 bases lay between the germline ends.

This rearrangement joins TRBV30 to TRBJ1-4, with 8 bases aligning to TRBD1. The CDR3 sequence is 10 residues long. Germline CDR1 is GTSNPN and CDR2 is SVGIG (reference sequence). V was clipped by 7 bases and J by 14 bases; unmatched bases: 6. In DNA form, the CDR3 reads TGTGCCTCATCCGGGGACAGGCTGTTTTTT. The encoded protein is CASSGDRLFF. The complete variable domain, with remaining parts taken from reference TRBV30 and TRBJ1-4, reads SQTIHQWPATLVQPVGSPLSLECTVEGTSNPNLYWYRQAAGRGLQLLFYSVGIGQISSEVPQNLSASRPQDRQFILSSKKLLLSDSGFYLCASSGDRLFFGSGTQLSVL.

The CDR3 nucleotides read TGCGCCAGCAGCATATGGGACAGTCTTAACTATGGCTACACCTTC. Translating it yields CASSIWDSLNYGYTF. The V gene is TRBV5-1, the J gene TRBJ1-2, with TRBD1 identical over 7 bases. The germline V gene has CDR1 SGHRS and CDR2 YFSETQ. The CDR3 runs 15 residues. Trimming took 4 bases from V and 1 from J; bases not matched to a gene: 7.

The rearrangement joins TRBV4-1 to TRBJ2-1; tentatively, D is TRBD1 (6 bases). Trimming took off 3 bases at V and 0 bases at J, with 15 bases between the two ends. This CDR3 spans 17 amino acids. The germline gives CDR1 MGHRA, CDR2 YSYEKL. The CDR3: CASSHRGQGISYNEQFF. In DNA, the CDR3 is TGCGCCAGCAGCCACAGAGGGCAGGGGATCTCCTACAATGAGCAGTTCTTC.

This clone occurred once. Other DNA sequences in the sample encode the same CDR3. The V call is TRBV28, the J call TRBJ2-7; 7 nucleotides align to TRBD1. CDR3 size: 13 residues. The germline CDR1 and CDR2 sequences are MDHEN and SYDVKM. V lost 5 bases, J lost 4 bases, and 5 bases stayed unmatched. CDR3 region: CASSVQGVYEQYF. The DNA for the CDR3 is TGTGCCAGCAGTGTCCAGGGGGTGTACGAGCAGTACTTC.

The chain has TRBV19 and TRBJ2-3; the match to TRBD1 covers 7 bases. Germline V lookup: CDR1 LNHDA, CDR2 SQIVND (reference sequence). After removal of 3 bases from V and 2 bases from J, the junction contained 14 bases not matched to a gene. The CDR3 length is 18 residues. CDR3 nucleotide sequence: TGTGCCAGTAGTATTAGTCAGGGGGAAGTGAGCTACACAGATACGCAGTATTTT. Residues: CASSISQGEVSYTDTQYF.

This chain uses TRBV18 with TRBJ1-3, with 8 bases aligning to TRBD1. Per germline, CDR1 KGHSH and CDR2 LQKENI. Trimming removed 3 bases from V and 0 bases from J; junction bases left unmatched: 4. The CDR3 covers 16 residues. The CDR3 protein is CASSPPGQDSGNTIYF. The CDR3 DNA reads as TGTGCCAGCTCACCTCCGGGACAGGACTCTGGAAACACCATATATTTT.

This clone is a singleton in its sample. The chain couples TRBV28 to TRBJ2-3, with D perhaps TRBD2 (6 bases). This CDR3 spans 15 amino acids. Germline loops: CDR1 MDHEN, CDR2 SYDVKM. V lost 3 bases and J lost 4, with 14 bases in between. CDR3: CASSFVGRLADTQYF. The DNA for the CDR3 is TGTGCCAGCAGTTTTGTAGGGAGGCTGGCAGATACGCAGTATTTT.

This sequence joins TRBV2 and TRBJ2-1; D might be TRBD2 (6 bases). V lost 10 bases and J 8 bases, leaving 24 bases between the germline ends. Germline assignment: CDR1 SNHLY and CDR2 FYNNEI. The CDR3 is 15 amino acids. The CDR3, as DNA: TGTGCCACCCCCACATCACTAGCTGTTGGTTATGAGCAGTTCTTC. Translated: CATPTSLAVGYEQFF.

The chain couples TRBV19 to TRBJ2-7, with D possibly being TRBD1 or TRBD2 (5 bases each). Germline V CDR1 and CDR2: LNHDA, SQIVND (reference sequence). Trimming took 4 bases from V and 2 from J, leaving 12 bases between them. CDR3 length: 14 residues. CDR3 residues: CASSTPGRTYEQYF. Written as DNA, the CDR3 is TGTGCCAGTAGTACTCCGGGACGGACCTACGAGCAGTACTTC.

The rearrangement uses TRBV21-1 and TRBJ2-7; no DNA check was done on the table's D call, TRBD2. TRBV21-1 is termed a pseudogene. This CDR3 spans 17 amino acids. Here the CDR3 DNA reads TGTGCCAGCAGCACTATCGGGGCGCGGGAGGCGTCTTACGAGCAGTACTTC. Its translation: CASSTIGAREASYEQYF.